The 30 T cell receptor beta chains reported below all come from one sample, sequenced in a study of STAT3 mutations in large granular lymphocyte leukemia. Profiling relied on immunoSEQ multiplex PCR, and the TCRdb table lists in-frame clones only, not all of them. The sample includes 7,800 or so clones, around 92% seen only once; the top ten take about 45%. These receptors have no known antigen. Study-wide results and limits: In T-cell large granular lymphocyte leukemia, about half of patients showed multiple immunodominant subclonotypes.

The sample comprised peripheral blood mononuclear cells. The receptors originated from a man aged 50-59 years with T-cell large granular lymphocyte leukemia. Some clones in this sample may be carry-over from other donors' samples.

The rearrangement joins TRBV10-2 to TRBJ2-2; maybe TRBD1 (5 bases). The CDR3 length is 13 residues. V lost 7 bases, J lost 7 bases, and 13 bases lay in between. Germline CDR1 reads WSHSY; CDR2 reads SAAADI. CDR3 sequence: CASKQTAGGELFF. CDR3 bases: TGCGCCAGCAAGCAGACAGCAGGCGGGGAGCTGTTTTTT.

For the CDR3, the DNA is TGCGCCAGCAGCCGAACGACAGGGGGAACTTCTAACTATGGCTACACCTTC. Translating it yields CASSRTTGGTSNYGYTF. V gene TRBV4-3 combines with J gene TRBJ1-2, with 9 bases lining up with TRBD1. Trimming at V came to 4 bases and at J to 0 bases, leaving 9 bases not matched to a gene. Germline lookup yields CDR1 LGHNA and CDR2 YSLEER. This CDR3 has 17 residues.

V and J are TRBV11-2 and TRBJ1-2; D possibly corresponds to TRBD1 (5 bases). This CDR3 has 14 residues. Trimming pared 5 bases from V and 4 bases from J, leaving 14 bases between. The V gene's germline CDR1 is SGHAT and CDR2 FQNNGV. CDR3 DNA sequence: TGTGCCAGCAGCGAACACAGCAGGGTCTATGGCTACACCTTC. This gives the protein CASSEHSRVYGYTF. The full variable domain, with the rest looked up from reference TRBV11-2 and TRBJ1-2, is EAGVAQSPRYKIIEKRQSVAFWCNPISGHATLYWYQQILGQGPKLLIQFQNNGVVDDSQLPKDRFSAERLKGVDSTLKIQPAKLEDSAVYLCASSEHSRVYGYTFGSGTRLTVV.

The V gene is TRBV6-5, the J gene TRBJ2-7; D is perhaps TRBD1 or TRBD2 (5 bases each). CDR3 size: 11 residues. Looked up from germline, CDR1 is MNHEY and CDR2 is SVGAGI. Trimming pared 7 bases from V and 5 bases from J, leaving 9 bases between. CDR3 nucleotide sequence: TGTGCCAGCACCGAGGGGAACGAGCAGTACTTC. Its protein is CASTEGNEQYF.

V and J are TRBV4-1 and TRBJ2-7; 8 bases line up with TRBD2. Trimming took 4 bases from V and 2 from J; bases not matched to a gene: 10. Germline loops: CDR1 MGHRA, CDR2 YSYEKL. This CDR3 contains 16 residues. CDR3 sequence (DNA): TGCGCCAGCAGCCCGGTCGGGAGGGTAAGGACCTACGAGCAGTACTTC. Its protein product is CASSPVGRVRTYEQYF.

This clone was detected only a few times. The rearrangement joins TRBV19 to TRBJ1-5; no reliable D call. The germline V gene has CDR1 LNHDA and CDR2 SQIVND (reference sequence). V was clipped by 5 bases and J by 7 bases, with 15 bases between them. The CDR3 length is 14 residues. The CDR3 nucleotides read TGTGCCAGTAGTCCGCCGCGCAGCGCGCAGCCCCAGCATTTT. This sequence encodes CASSPPRSAQPQHF.

The V call is TRBV4-3, the J call TRBJ2-7, with D unresolved. The CDR3 is made up of 15 amino acids. Germline loops: CDR1 LGHNA, CDR2 YSLEER. Deletions cut 0 bases from V and 3 bases from J, with 12 bases between. Written as DNA, the CDR3 is TGCGCCAGCAGCCAAGATTACCGCCCGAACTACGAGCAGTACTTC. It is translated as CASSQDYRPNYEQYF.

This chain links TRBV7-9 with TRBJ1-2, with D unclear. Germline-derived CDR1 and CDR2 are SEHNR and FQNEAQ (reference sequence). CDR3 size: 14 residues. V was pared by 8 bases and J by 2 bases, with 15 bases between. The chain's CDR3 is CASAVGWVNYGYTF. In DNA, the CDR3 is TGTGCCAGCGCCGTGGGATGGGTCAACTATGGCTACACCTTC.

This clone has only one observation. V and J are TRBV2 and TRBJ2-5; D tentatively reads TRBD1 or TRBD2 (5 bases each). The V gene's germline CDR1 is SNHLY and CDR2 FYNNEI. The CDR3 sequence is 13 residues long. V lost 10 bases and J 5 bases, leaving 17 bases between the germline ends. The CDR3 spells CATTLGVVETQYF. The CDR3 bases are TGTGCCACCACACTAGGGGTGGTGGAGACCCAGTACTTC.

The chain employs TRBV6-5 and TRBJ2-7; possibly TRBD1 for D (5 bases). The CDR3 totals 14 residues. From germline, CDR1 is MNHEY and CDR2 SVGAGI. With 5 bases removed from V and 3 bases from J, the gap between germline ends came to 14 bases. The CDR3 sequence is CASSRAGLSYEQYF. For the CDR3, the DNA is TGTGCCAGCAGTAGGGCAGGGCTAAGCTACGAGCAGTACTTC.

The chain recombines TRBV11-3 with TRBJ2-7; D gene unclear. Trimming removed 7 bases at V and 6 bases at J, with 16 bases between. CDR1 is SGHNT and CDR2 is YENEEA in the germline V gene. The CDR3 consists of 13 residues. The CDR3, as DNA: TGTGCCAGCACCATTAGATCCCCGTCCGAGCAGTACTTC. This sequence encodes CASTIRSPSEQYF.

This chain uses TRBV5-1 with TRBJ1-2; D unclear. The CDR3 is 13 amino acids. Germline V gene data show CDR1 as SGHRS and CDR2 as YFSETQ. Trimming took off 0 bases at V and 3 bases at J, with 6 bases between the two ends. CDR3 loop: CASSLGSHYGYTF. CDR3 DNA sequence: TGCGCCAGCAGCTTGGGATCCCACTATGGCTACACCTTC.

The chain joins TRBV6-1 to TRBJ2-1, with 11 bases matching TRBD1. The CDR3 is 15 residues long. Germline V gene lookup returns CDR1 MNHNS and CDR2 SASEGT. V lost 4 bases and J lost 10; bases outside the gene matches: 9. The CDR3 nucleotides read TGTGCCAGCAGTGGGTTCGGACAGGGGGCAAGGGAGCAGTTCTTC. Translating it yields CASSGFGQGAREQFF.

The V and J genes are TRBV28 and TRBJ2-2; 7 bases agree with TRBD1. Germline V gives CDR1 MDHEN, CDR2 SYDVKM. The CDR3 spans 14 residues. V lost 11 bases, J lost 6 bases, and 12 bases stayed unmatched. The CDR3 nucleotides are TGTGCCGTAATGCCCGACAGGGCCGCCGGGGAGCTGTTTTTT. It codes for CAVMPDRAAGELFF.

V and J are TRBV19 and TRBJ1-5, with D unresolved. The CDR3 is made up of 15 amino acids. Deletions cut 1 base from V and 4 bases from J, with 11 bases between. Germline V gives CDR1 LNHDA, CDR2 SQIVND (reference sequence). CDR3 residues: CASSIVGKRNQPQHF. As DNA, the CDR3 is TGTGCCAGTAGTATAGTGGGTAAGAGGAATCAGCCCCAGCATTTT. The whole variable domain, remainder taken from reference TRBV19 and TRBJ1-5, is DGGITQSPKYLFRKEGQNVTLSCEQNLNHDAMYWYRQDPGQGLRLIYYSQIVNDFQKGDIAEGYSVSREKKESFPLTVTSAQKNPTAFYLCASSIVGKRNQPQHFGDGTRLSIL.

V usage is TRBV5-5 and J usage is TRBJ2-5, with 9 bases identical to TRBD1. This CDR3 spans 16 amino acids. The V gene's germline CDR1 is SGHKS and CDR2 YYEKEE (reference sequence). V was clipped by 4 bases and J by 1 base; unmatched bases: 8. CDR3 DNA sequence: TGTGCCAGCAGCCGGGTTACGACAGGGGGCCAAGAGACCCAGTACTTC. It encodes CASSRVTTGGQETQYF.

The rearrangement joins TRBV27 to TRBJ2-1; D tentatively fits TRBD1 or TRBD2 (6 bases each). Germline assignment: CDR1 MNHEY and CDR2 SMNVEV (reference sequence). The V end was cut by 1 base, the J end by 0 bases, with 10 bases between. The CDR3 extends over 16 amino acids. The CDR3 loop is CASSLWGASSYNEQFF. The DNA of the CDR3 is TGTGCCAGCAGTTTATGGGGGGCATCCTCCTACAATGAGCAGTTCTTC.

The chain recombines TRBV2 with TRBJ1-2; D gene ambiguous. The germline V gene has CDR1 SNHLY and CDR2 FYNNEI. This CDR3 is 15 amino acids long. V lost 2 bases and J lost 0, with 10 bases in between. CDR3 protein: CASSEMRASNYGYTF. The CDR3 bases are TGTGCCAGCAGTGAAATGAGGGCCTCTAACTATGGCTACACCTTC. Supplemented by reference TRBV2 and TRBJ1-2, the full variable domain reads EPEVTQTPSHQVTQMGQEVILRCVPISNHLYFYWYRQILGQKVEFLVSFYNNEISEKSEIFDDQFSVERPDGSNFTLKIRSTKLEDSAMYFCASSEMRASNYGYTFGSGTRLTVV.

This clone was observed a few times. This chain joins TRBV19 and TRBJ1-5; D call uncertain. The CDR3 extends over 16 amino acids. V was shortened by 2 bases and J by 0 bases, with 11 bases between the two germline ends. The germline V gene encodes CDR1 LNHDA and CDR2 SQIVND (reference sequence). The CDR3 DNA follows: TGTGCCAGTAGTATAATCCCAGGATATAGCAATCAGCCCCAGCATTTT. This translates into CASSIIPGYSNQPQHF.

This clone occurred a few times. The V and J genes are TRBV19 and TRBJ1-2; 7 nucleotides align to TRBD1. Germline values: CDR1 LNHDA, CDR2 SQIVND (reference sequence). After removal of 4 bases from V and 0 bases from J, the junction contained 5 bases not matched to a gene. This CDR3 spans 15 amino acids. CDR3 in DNA: TGTGCCAGTAGTACCGGGACAGATACTAACTATGGCTACACCTTC. Protein: CASSTGTDTNYGYTF.

This chain uses TRBV10-3 with TRBJ1-5; D may be TRBD1 (5 bases). With 0 bases removed from V and 0 bases from J, the gap between germline ends came to 6 bases. Germline CDR1 reads ENHRY; CDR2 reads SYGVKD. The CDR3 has 15 amino acids. The CDR3, as DNA: TGTGCCATCAGTGAGTCAGGGGCTAGCAATCAGCCCCAGCATTTT. It translates to CAISESGASNQPQHF.

CDR3 region: CASSPNQGLARSTDTQYF. The CDR3 DNA sequence: TGTGCCAGCAGTCCGAACCAGGGACTAGCGCGTAGCACAGATACGCAGTATTTT. The V gene is TRBV25-1, the J gene TRBJ2-3; 10 bases are a match to TRBD2. With 5 bases clipped from V and 0 bases from J, the junction kept 11 bases outside the gene matches. This CDR3 is 18 amino acids long. Germline V gene data show CDR1 as MGHDK and CDR2 as SYGVNS.

The chain employs TRBV10-3 and TRBJ2-2; D is ambiguous. Per the germline V gene, CDR1 is ENHRY and CDR2 is SYGVKD. V was cut by 5 bases and J by 0 bases, with 13 bases left in between. CDR3 size: 16 residues. Written as DNA, the CDR3 is TGTGCCATCAGTTTTGCCGCCAACCCGAACACCGGGGAGCTGTTTTTT. As protein: CAISFAANPNTGELFF.

The J gene is TRBJ2-2, the V gene TRBV5-4; the match to TRBD1 covers 12 bases. The V segment lost 4 bases and the J segment 6 bases; nucleotides outside the gene matches: 7. The CDR3 spans 16 residues. Per the germline V gene, CDR1 is SGHNT and CDR2 is YYREEE (reference sequence). CDR3 loop: CASSPGQGAIAGELFF. The CDR3 region has the DNA TGTGCCAGCAGCCCGGGACAGGGGGCGATCGCCGGGGAGCTGTTTTTT. Full variable domain (remainder filled in from reference TRBV5-4 and TRBJ2-2): ETGVTQSPTHLIKTRGQQVTLRCSSQSGHNTVSWYQQALGQGPQFIFQYYREEENGRGNFPPRFSGLQFPNYSSELNVNALELDDSALYLCASSPGQGAIAGELFFGEGSRLTVL.

The chain links TRBV5-1 to TRBJ2-1, with D uncertain. The CDR3 has 15 amino acids. Per germline, CDR1 SGHRS and CDR2 YFSETQ. Trimming stripped 4 bases from V and 8 bases from J, with 19 bases between. This CDR3 reads CASSPSGRSVDEQFF. In nucleotides, the CDR3 is TGCGCCAGCAGCCCCTCCGGGCGCTCCGTGGATGAGCAGTTCTTC.

This clone was recorded only once. The genes are TRBV5-4 and TRBJ1-1, with TRBD1 matching over 7 bases. This CDR3 has 14 amino acids. Losses at the gene ends were 4 bases for V and 2 bases for J; bases not matched to a gene: 5. Germline V lookup: CDR1 SGHNT, CDR2 YYREEE (reference sequence). The CDR3 sequence is CASSKGQINTEAFF. CDR3 DNA: TGTGCCAGCAGCAAGGGACAGATCAACACTGAAGCTTTCTTT.

The table lists this clone with a count of one. CDR3: CASTLAGVYNEQFF. CDR3 nucleotides: TGTGCCAGCACCCTAGCGGGTGTTTACAATGAGCAGTTCTTC. The chain combines TRBV6-6 with TRBJ2-1, with 8 bases lining up with TRBD2. Trimming cost V 7 bases and J 4 bases; bases outside gene matches: 6. Germline CDR1 MNHNY, CDR2 SVGAGI (reference sequence). The CDR3 is made up of 14 amino acids.

The chain employs TRBV19 and TRBJ2-2; no clear D gene. The V and J ends lost 6 bases and 5 bases respectively, with 13 bases between them. The CDR3 sequence is 14 residues long. Germline V CDR1 and CDR2: LNHDA, SQIVND (reference sequence). The CDR3 protein is CASSSGVGTGELFF. CDR3 sequence (DNA): TGTGCCAGTAGCTCGGGCGTCGGGACCGGGGAGCTGTTTTTT.

The chain joins TRBV5-4 to TRBJ1-2, with 7 positions matching TRBD1. J lost 8 bases, V lost 6 bases, and 13 bases had no gene match. Germline CDR1 is SGHNT and CDR2 is YYREEE (reference sequence). The CDR3 loop spans 14 amino acids. The CDR3 is CASNQMGQRRGYTF. CDR3 DNA: TGTGCCAGCAACCAAATGGGACAGCGGAGGGGCTACACCTTC.

The chain carries TRBV10-3 and TRBJ2-7; D not resolved. Germline loops: CDR1 ENHRY, CDR2 SYGVKD. The CDR3 loop spans 14 amino acids. V lost 3 bases and J lost 5, with 14 bases in between. CDR3 sequence reads: CAISDSYITNEQYF. The CDR3 DNA sequence: TGTGCCATCAGTGATTCTTATATAACCAACGAGCAGTACTTC.